The 5 T cell receptor beta chains below were found in one sample sequenced in a study of HIV-infected patients and healthy controls. TCRdb re-derived calls from the 5' RACE reads in MiXCR, one entry per CDR3 protein. The sample holds tens of thousands of distinct CDR3 sequences, 16% seen once. Material for sequencing was CD4+ T cells from blood. All receptors derive from a human donor in good health.

This clonotype was detected only a few times. CDR3 residues: CASTLAGGQETQYF. The CDR3 nucleotides read TGCGCCAGCACACTAGCGGGGGGACAAGAGACCCAGTACTTC. V is TRBV5-1 and J is TRBJ2-5; 12 bases line up with TRBD2. The V and J ends lost 6 bases and 2 bases, in that order; junction bases with no gene match: 2. This CDR3 is built from 14 residues. Germline loops: CDR1 SGHRS, CDR2 YFSETQ.

The chain joins TRBV7-8 to TRBJ2-1; possibly TRBD2 for D (5 bases). CDR1 and CDR2 from the germline V gene are SGHVS and FQNEAQ. Between the trimmed V and J ends, which lost 0 bases and 4 bases, there was a span of 16 bases. This CDR3 has 17 residues. The CDR3 region is CASSLASGNLIYNEQFF. The CDR3 DNA reads TGTGCCAGCAGCTTAGCCTCCGGGAATCTCATTTACAATGAGCAGTTCTTC.

This clonotype was counted ten times or more. The chain uses TRBV12-3 or TRBV12-4 and TRBJ1-1; 9 bases agree with TRBD1. CDR3 length: 16 residues. Unmatched junction bases numbered 8, after V lost 6 bases and J lost 0 bases. The CDR3 DNA reads TGTGCCAGCAGCGAGGACAGGGGAGATATGAACACTGAAGCTTTCTTT. It yields the protein CASSEDRGDMNTEAFF.

This clonotype showed up many times. The chain uses TRBV28 and TRBJ1-5, with D possibly being TRBD1 (5 bases). Trimming left V 6 bases short and J 6 bases short, with 15 bases between. The CDR3 runs 14 residues. Per germline, CDR1 MDHEN and CDR2 SYDVKM. The CDR3 loop is CASRISGGSQPQHF. CDR3 sequence (DNA): TGTGCCAGCAGAATTTCGGGGGGTAGTCAGCCCCAGCATTTT. Full variable domain (outside the CDR3, taken from reference TRBV28 and TRBJ1-5): DVKVTQSSRYLVKRTGEKVFLECVQDMDHENMFWYRQDPGLGLRLIYFSYDVKMKEKGDIPEGYSVSREKKERFSLILESASTNQTSMYLCASRISGGSQPQHFGDGTRLSIL.

This clonotype was recorded only once. The rearrangement links TRBV2 to TRBJ2-7; D gene uncertain. Per germline, CDR1 SNHLY and CDR2 FYNNEI. The V gene lost 6 bases and the J gene lost 1 base, with 7 bases spanning the gap. The CDR3 sequence is 12 residues long. CDR3 sequence (DNA): TGTGCCAGCAGGGGATTGTCCTACGAGCAGTACTTC. This sequence encodes CASRGLSYEQYF.